The source of this T cell receptor (beta chain) is a study of blood T cell repertoires in COVID-19 (dated by TCRdb to 2018 to 2020). Study-level background: Samples covering the acute and convalescent phases of COVID-19 were provided by collaborators in the United States, Italy and Spain. The prospective study material was composed of cDNA or gDNA derived from T cells, B-cell-depleted T cells, or PBMCs. Subjects who had been exposed to COVID-19, were actively infected with it, or had recovered from it provided the deeply sampled blood TCRbeta repertoires that made up the dataset. A freely available public database, intended as a resource for researchers studying the immune response to SARS-CoV-2, is where the repertoires were released. The samples were drawn from two sources: the first 160 participants of the ongoing ImmuneRACE study, and fewer than 1,500 subjects contributed by 6 global collaborators. Sample metadata almost always included a de-identified subject ID, COVID-19 status, age in years and sex. HLA class I and class II types, where available, came from metadata supplied by the sample provider rather than from assay-based typing.

Findings and caveats that apply to the study as a whole: The amount of clinical and demographic metadata varied by source and participant and was provided uncurated.

TCRbeta CDR3 regions were amplified from genomic DNA using the immunoSEQ Assay, a bias-controlled multiplex PCR. In the original analysis: Nucleated cell counts per sample were estimated from amplification of reference gene primers within the assay. To quantify the absolute abundance of each unique TCRbeta CDR3 rearrangement, sequence reads were collapsed and filtered. For each sample, productive Simpson clonality was calculated as the square root of Simpson's diversity index over productive rearrangements. Not all clones reach the TCRdb copy of this immuneACCESS table, which keeps in-frame sequences only. Checked studies attribute under half of the gap to unresolved V genes and leave the rest unexplained. V and J calls and clone size are as listed in that table; D and trimming were resolved from the DNA. The sample table records about 140,000 clones; more than 70% of these occur just once. The biggest ten clones account for roughly a tenth of the sample.

The collaborating institutions used their own protocols to collect whole blood in K2EDTA tubes. For TCRbeta analysis, collaborator samples were shipped as frozen whole blood, as isolated PBMCs, or as DNA extracted from either sample type. Comment on this clone: Its specific antigen is unknown. No base-level quality is on record; no much larger clone is a single base apart.

The germline V gene (reference sequence) sets CDR1 to MNHEY and CDR2 to SMNVEV. The germline V and J ends show losses of 4 bases and 4 bases respectively, and no gene match explains 11 bases of the junction. CDR3 length: 17 amino acids, cysteine to phenylalanine. Only CDR3 DNA remains: 51 bases, in frame from the first base. The sequence links TRBV27 to TRBJ2-3; 10 nucleotides in the junction match TRBD2. The material sequenced was peripheral blood. The sequence derives from a man aged 45-65 years with active or convalescent COVID-19. Here is the DNA: TGTGCCAGCAGTTCAACACCGGGACTAGCGATCCCAGATACGCAGTATTTT. Protein translation: CASSSTPGLAIPDTQYF.